Each of the 23 T cell receptor beta chains below was sequenced from the same sample in a study of cytomegalovirus exposure and HLA in healthy donors. The protocol was immunoSEQ multiplex PCR, while the TCRdb copy is restricted to in-frame clones and leaves out a portion. The sample has tens of thousands of clones, 90% to 95% seen once. Material for sequencing was PBMCs. The receptors stem from a woman under 30 in good health and CMV-seropositive.

The V call is TRBV6-6, the J call TRBJ1-2, with TRBD1 matching over 7 bases. The CDR3 consists of 12 residues. The J segment lost 5 bases and the V segment lost 10 bases, leaving 7 bases of the junction unmatched. Germline CDR1 MNHNY, CDR2 SVGAGI (reference sequence). The CDR3 nucleotides are TGTGCCATTTCGTTGACAGGGTATGGCTACACCTTC. Translation: CAISLTGYGYTF.

The CDR3 nucleotides read TGTGCCAGCAGTTCGACAGGGAACTATGGCTACACCTTC. The encoded protein is CASSSTGNYGYTF. The gene calls are TRBV6-5 and TRBJ1-2, with 7 bases matching TRBD1. V lost 4 bases and J lost 2; bases outside the gene matches: 1. The CDR3 totals 13 residues. Germline V lookup: CDR1 MNHEY, CDR2 SVGAGI.

This clone has just one count. This chain connects TRBV6-5 to TRBJ2-1, with 8 bases matching TRBD1. The J segment lost 1 base and the V segment lost 7 bases, leaving 6 bases of the junction unmatched. Germline-derived CDR1 and CDR2 are MNHEY and SVGAGI. The CDR3 loop spans 15 amino acids. The CDR3 loop reads CASTPTGGSYNEQFF. The CDR3 coding sequence is TGTGCCAGCACCCCCACAGGGGGATCCTACAATGAGCAGTTCTTC.

This rearrangement joins TRBV6-5 to TRBJ1-1, with D perhaps TRBD1 (6 bases). Germline CDR1 reads MNHEY; CDR2 reads SVGAGI. This CDR3 region has 14 residues. V was clipped by 0 bases and J by 8 bases, with 13 bases between them. As DNA, the CDR3 is TGTGCCAGCAGTTACTCGAGGGGGGGCACGGAAGCTTTCTTT. It specifies CASSYSRGGTEAFF.

V and J are TRBV27 and TRBJ2-7; 8 bases line up with TRBD1. The CDR3 loop spans 15 amino acids. After removal of 5 bases from V and 4 bases from J, the junction contained 10 bases not matched to a gene. Germline values: CDR1 MNHEY, CDR2 SMNVEV (reference sequence). For the CDR3, the DNA is TGTGCCAGCAGTCCACACGACAGGGGATTATACGAGCAGTACTTC. Translated: CASSPHDRGLYEQYF.

The chain is built from TRBV7-8 and TRBJ2-7; 11 positions match TRBD2. Germline V gene lookup returns CDR1 SGHVS and CDR2 FQNEAQ. Trimming at V came to 6 bases and at J to 3 bases, leaving 7 bases not matched to a gene. The CDR3 covers 15 residues. In nucleotides, the CDR3 is TGTGCCAGCAGAGTGGGACTAGCGGAAGGCTACGAGCAGTACTTC. This codes for CASRVGLAEGYEQYF.

V and J are TRBV27 and TRBJ2-7; 7 nucleotides match TRBD2. CDR1 is MNHEY and CDR2 is SMNVEV in the germline V gene (reference sequence). With V trimmed by 3 bases and J by 0 bases, 2 bases remained unmatched. The CDR3 totals 14 residues. In DNA, the CDR3 is TGTGCCAGCAGTTTCGGGGGGAGCTCCTACGAGCAGTACTTC. Encoded protein: CASSFGGSSYEQYF.

The J gene is TRBJ2-3, the V gene TRBV6-9; D not certain. The CDR3 sequence is 17 residues long. V shed 1 base and J shed 10 bases, with 24 bases lying between them. Germline V lookup: CDR1 MNHGY, CDR2 SVAAGI. CDR3 region: CASSYCCGVRPLFPQYF. The DNA of the CDR3 is TGTGCCAGCAGTTATTGTTGCGGCGTGCGCCCATTATTCCCGCAGTATTTT.

V gene TRBV10-3 combines with J gene TRBJ2-6; the D is unclear. Trimming cost V 0 bases and J 0 bases, with 3 bases left between them. The CDR3 is 15 residues long. The germline gives CDR1 ENHRY, CDR2 SYGVKD. CDR3 in DNA: TGTGCCATCAGTGAGTCCGGCTCTGGGGCCAACGTCCTGACTTTC. As protein: CAISESGSGANVLTF.

The chain combines TRBV6-5 with TRBJ2-7; 7 bases agree with TRBD2. The J segment lost 0 bases and the V segment lost 2 bases, leaving 4 bases of the junction unmatched. The CDR3 is 15 amino acids. Germline V gene lookup returns CDR1 MNHEY and CDR2 SVGAGI. CDR3 sequence reads: CASSYQRDYSYEQYF. The CDR3 DNA sequence: TGTGCCAGCAGTTACCAGCGGGACTACTCCTACGAGCAGTACTTC.

This clone was recorded a few times. The gene calls are TRBV4-3 and TRBJ2-5; 10 bases are shared with TRBD2. The CDR3 totals 15 residues. Germline V gene lookup returns CDR1 LGHNA and CDR2 YSLEER. V shed 2 bases and J 2 bases; nucleotides not matched to a gene: 2. The CDR3 sequence: CASSQQRGGQETQYF. The CDR3 region has the DNA TGCGCCAGCAGCCAACAGCGGGGGGGACAAGAGACCCAGTACTTC.

This chain joins TRBV7-3 and TRBJ2-1; 11 positions agree with TRBD2. This CDR3 is built from 17 residues. The germline V gene has CDR1 SGHTA and CDR2 FQGTGA. The trim removed 1 base at V and 6 bases at J, leaving 8 bases unmatched. The CDR3 is CASSLNRGLAEPNEQFF. The CDR3 nucleotides read TGTGCCAGCAGCTTAAACAGGGGACTAGCGGAACCCAATGAGCAGTTCTTC.

The chain recombines TRBV9 with TRBJ1-1; a possible D gene is TRBD1 (5 bases). The CDR3 runs to 13 residues. Trimming took 3 bases from V and 3 from J, leaving 9 bases between them. Germline V gene sequence: CDR1 SGDLS, CDR2 YYNGEE. CDR3 loop: CASSEWGDTEAFF. The CDR3, as DNA: TGTGCCAGCAGCGAGTGGGGGGACACTGAAGCTTTCTTT. The variable domain in full, with the rest retrieved from reference TRBV9 and TRBJ1-1, is DSGVTQTPKHLITATGQRVTLRCSPRSGDLSVYWYQQSLDQGLQFLIQYYNGEERAKGNILERFSAQQFPDLHSELNLSSLELGDSALYFCASSEWGDTEAFFGQGTRLTVV.

The J gene is TRBJ1-5, the V gene TRBV28; D perhaps matches TRBD1 (5 bases). Germline CDR1 reads MDHEN; CDR2 reads SYDVKM. This CDR3 has 15 amino acids. V was trimmed by 2 bases and J by 5 bases, leaving 13 bases between them. This CDR3 is CASSLHGRVDQPQHF. DNA of the CDR3: TGTGCCAGCAGTTTACATGGCAGGGTAGATCAGCCCCAGCATTTT.

The V and J genes are TRBV4-3 and TRBJ1-1; D remains ambiguous. There are 13 residues in the CDR3. The V end lost 1 base, the J end lost 3 bases, and 6 bases lay between the germline ends. Germline V gene sequence: CDR1 LGHNA, CDR2 YSLEER. In DNA form, the CDR3 reads TGCGCCAGCAGCCAAGGCCGGGACACTGAAGCTTTCTTT. Translated: CASSQGRDTEAFF.

The chain couples TRBV25-1 to TRBJ2-1, with 10 bases aligning to TRBD2. Looked up from germline, CDR1 is MGHDK and CDR2 is SYGVNS. V dropped 2 bases and J dropped 2; count of bases not matched to a gene: 3. This CDR3 comprises 16 residues. CDR3 region: CASSELTSGTYNEQFF. The CDR3 region has the DNA TGTGCCAGCAGTGAACTAACTAGCGGGACCTACAATGAGCAGTTCTTC.

This chain connects TRBV27 to TRBJ2-3, with D possibly being TRBD2 (5 bases). V was trimmed by 2 bases and J by 4 bases, leaving 16 bases between them. This CDR3 contains 16 residues. From germline, CDR1 is MNHEY and CDR2 SMNVEV (reference sequence). CDR3 sequence (DNA): TGTGCCAGCAGTTTAGAAGGCCCGAGGCGGGCAGATACGCAGTATTTT. This gives the protein CASSLEGPRRADTQYF.

The V and J genes are TRBV27 and TRBJ2-7; no clear D. The V and J ends lost 9 bases and 0 bases respectively, with 9 bases between them. CDR1 is MNHEY and CDR2 is SMNVEV in the germline V gene (reference sequence). The CDR3 loop spans 12 amino acids. The CDR3 protein is CASRGNSYEQYF. The CDR3 DNA reads as TGTGCCAGTCGAGGCAACTCCTACGAGCAGTACTTC.

The V and J genes are TRBV7-8 and TRBJ1-1, with a possible D match to TRBD1 (6 bases). The CDR3 is 19 residues long. Trimming took off 0 bases at V and 0 bases at J, with 20 bases between the two ends. CDR1 and CDR2 from the germline V gene are SGHVS and FQNEAQ. Here the CDR3 reads CASSLARIVGADMNTEAFF. As DNA, the CDR3 is TGTGCCAGCAGCTTAGCTAGGATAGTGGGGGCGGATATGAACACTGAAGCTTTCTTT.

The CDR3 region has the DNA TGTGCCAGCAGTGCCTCCGCCGGTAACTATGGCTACACCTTC. Translation: CASSASAGNYGYTF. The rearrangement joins TRBV6-1 to TRBJ1-2; D not certain. Trimming pared 4 bases from V and 1 base from J, leaving 10 bases between. Germline V CDR1 and CDR2: MNHNS, SASEGT. CDR3 length: 14 amino acids.

The chain couples TRBV7-6 to TRBJ1-4; D not resolved. This CDR3 spans 16 amino acids. V was pared by 6 bases and J by 0 bases, with 14 bases between. CDR1 is SGHVS, CDR2 FNYEAQ, per germline. The CDR3 loop is CASSQEPLATNEKLFF. The DNA of the CDR3 is TGTGCCAGCAGTCAGGAACCCTTGGCAACTAATGAAAAACTGTTTTTT. Together with reference TRBV7-6 and TRBJ1-4, the CDR3 gives the full variable domain: GAGVSQSPRYKVTKRGQDVALRCDPISGHVSLYWYRQALGQGPEFLTYFNYEAQQDKSGLPNDRFSAERPEGSISTLTIQRTEQRDSAMYRCASSQEPLATNEKLFFGSGTQLSVL.

V and J are TRBV7-3 and TRBJ2-1, with 7 bases matching TRBD1. V was clipped by 5 bases and J by 12 bases; unmatched bases: 10. This CDR3 contains 13 residues. CDR1 and CDR2 from the germline V gene are SGHTA and FQGTGA. The CDR3: CASSPTGADPQFF. The CDR3 DNA follows: TGTGCCAGCAGCCCTACAGGGGCGGACCCGCAGTTCTTC.

V and J are TRBV28 and TRBJ2-1; no clear D. Germline CDR1 is MDHEN and CDR2 is SYDVKM. This CDR3 comprises 15 residues. V shed 5 bases and J shed 0 bases, with 11 bases lying between them. CDR3 sequence: CASSRLVSSYNEQFF. The CDR3 DNA is TGTGCCAGCAGTCGACTTGTGAGCTCCTACAATGAGCAGTTCTTC. Variable domain in full (rest from reference TRBV28 and TRBJ2-1): DVKVTQSSRYLVKRTGEKVFLECVQDMDHENMFWYRQDPGLGLRLIYFSYDVKMKEKGDIPEGYSVSREKKERFSLILESASTNQTSMYLCASSRLVSSYNEQFFGPGTRLTVL.